Listed here are 28 T cell receptor beta chains from one sample, sequenced in a study of T-cell memory formation after mild COVID-19. MiXCR was run by TCRdb on the 5' RACE reads, yielding one entry per CDR3 protein. Counted here are 50,000 to 70,000 distinct CDR3 sequences, 12% occurring once; the ten biggest clones make up about 25%. The sequenced material came from PBMCs or a T cell subset sorted from them (not recorded which). The receptors were gathered from a man aged 18 to 35 who had mild COVID-19 (a few samples of this study predate the infection). Cell type and time point are not known.

This chain connects TRBV20-1 to TRBJ2-3, with D maybe TRBD2 (7 bases). Germline CDR1 and CDR2: DFQATT and SNEGSKA (reference sequence). The CDR3 spans 16 residues. V lost 6 bases, J lost 1 base, and 20 bases lay in between. In DNA form, the CDR3 reads TGCAGTGCCGAAGCGAGGGGGGGCCACCGCACAGATACGCAGTATTTT. This encodes CSAEARGGHRTDTQYF.

This chain joins TRBV2 and TRBJ2-3; D unclear. In germline, CDR1 is SNHLY, CDR2 FYNNEI. The CDR3 spans 13 residues. The ends were cut back, 7 bases at V and 4 bases at J, with 12 bases in the middle. CDR3: CASTRSVADTQYF. As DNA, the CDR3 is TGTGCCAGCACTCGCTCGGTCGCAGATACGCAGTATTTT.

In this sample, this clonotype turned up a few times. This rearrangement joins TRBV19 to TRBJ2-2; no clear D gene. Trimming shortened V by 5 bases and J by 1 base, and 20 bases separated the two germline ends. The germline V gene encodes CDR1 LNHDA and CDR2 SQIVND (reference sequence). CDR3 length: 18 residues. The CDR3 sequence is CASSFLPWALGNTGELFF. The CDR3 region has the DNA TGTGCCAGTAGTTTCCTGCCTTGGGCTCTTGGGAACACCGGGGAGCTGTTTTTT.

This clonotype showed up many times. The chain is built from TRBV12-3 or TRBV12-4 and TRBJ2-1; D is uncertain. The CDR3 is 12 amino acids. V was cut by 5 bases and J by 15 bases, with 17 bases left in between. For the CDR3, the DNA is TGTGCCAGCAGTACATGGACCACTTCGGTGTTCTTC. Translation gives CASSTWTTSVFF.

This clonotype was detected ten times or more. This sequence joins TRBV9 and TRBJ2-5; 8 positions agree with TRBD1. The trim removed 0 bases at V and 3 bases at J, leaving 7 bases unmatched. The CDR3 is 16 residues long. The germline V gene encodes CDR1 SGDLS and CDR2 YYNGEE. The CDR3 DNA follows: TGTGCCAGCAGCGTAGACTCCGGACAGGGAAAAGAGACCCAGTACTTC. The encoded protein is CASSVDSGQGKETQYF.

This sequence joins TRBV12-3 or TRBV12-4 and TRBJ2-1; D call uncertain. V was pared by 3 bases and J by 7 bases, with 13 bases between. The CDR3 consists of 14 residues. This CDR3 reads CASSFPNLVNEQFF. As DNA, the CDR3 is TGTGCCAGCAGTTTCCCGAACCTTGTGAATGAGCAGTTCTTC.

The chain has TRBV20-1 and TRBJ1-5, with D possibly matching TRBD1 (5 bases). The V end was cut by 3 bases, the J end by 0 bases, with 12 bases between. Germline CDR1 reads DFQATT; CDR2 reads SNEGSKA (reference sequence). CDR3 size: 15 residues. CDR3 in DNA: TGCAGTGCTAGCCATACCGGGGCTAGCAATCAGCCCCAGCATTTT. The encoded protein is CSASHTGASNQPQHF.

This clonotype was observed a handful of times. The chain uses TRBV6-2 or TRBV6-3 and TRBJ2-3; D is perhaps TRBD1 or TRBD2 (5 bases each). V lost 6 bases and J lost 4, with 20 bases in between. The CDR3 loop spans 16 amino acids. Germline V CDR1 and CDR2: MNHEY, SVGEGT. CDR3 residues: CASRRIARGISDTQYF. The CDR3 coding sequence is TGTGCCAGCAGGAGAATAGCGAGGGGTATATCAGATACGCAGTATTTT.

This clonotype appeared a few times. The rearrangement links TRBV6-1 to TRBJ1-4, with TRBD1 identical over 7 bases. Germline V gene lookup returns CDR1 MNHNS and CDR2 SASEGT. V shed 7 bases, J shed 0 bases, and the junction held 5 bases outside the gene matches. The length of the CDR3 is 15 residues. The DNA for the CDR3 is TGTGCCAGCAACAGGGGATATCCAACTAATGAAAAACTGTTTTTT. Protein: CASNRGYPTNEKLFF.

This chain uses TRBV20-1 with TRBJ2-3; 8 bases are a match to TRBD2. Germline V gene data show CDR1 as DFQATT and CDR2 as SNEGSKA (reference sequence). The CDR3 has 16 residues. The trim removed 6 bases at V and 5 bases at J, leaving 16 bases unmatched. The CDR3 region has the DNA TGCAGTGCATCCTCCTCCGGGGGGGCCGGGGTAGATACGCAGTATTTT. Amino acids: CSASSSGGAGVDTQYF.

This sequence joins TRBV20-1 and TRBJ1-5; possibly TRBD1 for D (5 bases). The CDR3 covers 12 residues. From germline, CDR1 is DFQATT and CDR2 SNEGSKA (reference sequence). Trimming removed 6 bases from V and 8 bases from J, with 14 bases in between. The CDR3 protein is CSARDVVEPQHF. As DNA, the CDR3 is TGCAGTGCCAGGGACGTCGTCGAGCCCCAGCATTTT.

This clonotype appeared a few times. One end of the junction is discordant with germline, which a read error may explain. The chain combines TRBV7-6 with TRBJ1-6, with D perhaps matching TRBD1 (6 bases). CDR3 length: 14 residues. CDR1 and CDR2 (germline): SGHVS, FNYEAQ. The CDR3: CASRGNLYNSPLHF. CDR3 bases: TGTGCAAGCAGGGGTAACCTCTATAATTCACCCCTCCACTTT. Looking up the rest from reference TRBV7-6 and TRBJ1-6 gives the full variable domain: GAGVSQSPRYKVTKRGQDVALRCDPISGHVSLYWYRQALGQGPEFLTYFNYEAQQDKSGLPNDRFSAERPEGSISTLTIQRTEQRDSAMYRCASRGNLYNSPLHFGNGTRLTVT.

This clonotype was found many times. The chain has TRBV6-2 or TRBV6-3 and TRBJ2-2; unclear D gene. V was trimmed by 2 bases and J by 3 bases, leaving 4 bases between them. This CDR3 spans 13 amino acids. Germline values: CDR1 MNHEY, CDR2 SVGEGT. The CDR3 sequence is CASSYRDTGELFF. In DNA, the CDR3 is TGTGCCAGCAGTTACAGGGACACCGGGGAGCTGTTTTTT.

This clonotype was seen repeatedly, ten times or more. This chain joins TRBV12-3 or TRBV12-4 and TRBJ2-7, with D perhaps matching TRBD1 or TRBD2 (5 bases each). Trimming stripped 5 bases from V and 6 bases from J, with 17 bases between. This CDR3 is built from 14 residues. The CDR3 region is CASSPPGPLSEQYV. The CDR3 nucleotides read TGTGCCAGCAGTCCTCCGGGACCCCTGTCCGAGCAGTACGTC.

This chain connects TRBV20-1 to TRBJ1-2; the match to TRBD1 covers 12 bases. Germline CDR1 DFQATT, CDR2 SNEGSKA (reference sequence). This CDR3 is built from 13 residues. V shed 6 bases and J 7 bases; nucleotides not matched to a gene: 6. The CDR3 DNA is TGCAGTGCCCCGGGACAGGGGGCATTTGGCTACACCTTC. This gives the protein CSAPGQGAFGYTF.

The rearrangement uses TRBV25-1 and TRBJ2-3; tentative D call: TRBD2 (6 bases). The germline gives CDR1 MGHDK, CDR2 SYGVNS. The CDR3 extends over 15 amino acids. V lost 4 bases, J lost 7 bases, and 18 bases lay in between. The CDR3 loop is CASSAPGWGLNTQYF. The CDR3 nucleotides read TGTGCCAGCAGTGCACCAGGGTGGGGACTCAATACGCAGTATTTT. The complete variable domain, with remaining parts taken from reference TRBV25-1 and TRBJ2-3, reads EADIYQTPRYLVIGTGKKITLECSQTMGHDKMYWYQQDPGMELHLIHYSYGVNSTEKGDLSSESTVSRIRTEHFPLTLESARPSHTSQYLCASSAPGWGLNTQYFGPGTRLTVL.

The table lists this clonotype with a few counts. The chain is built from TRBV6-2 or TRBV6-3 and TRBJ1-5, with unresolved D. The CDR3 has 13 residues. Germline V gene data show CDR1 as MNHEY and CDR2 as SVGEGT. Trimming took off 2 bases at V and 3 bases at J, with 5 bases between the two ends. The chain's CDR3 is CASSYSFNQPQHF. The CDR3, as DNA: TGTGCCAGCAGTTACAGTTTCAATCAGCCCCAGCATTTT.

This clonotype was counted many times. The rearrangement uses TRBV5-6 and TRBJ2-4; no clear D gene. Germline-derived CDR1 and CDR2 are SGHDT and YYEEEE. With 3 bases removed from V and 7 bases from J, the gap between germline ends came to 8 bases. The CDR3 runs 12 residues. The CDR3 sequence: CASSSTLNIQYF. CDR3 sequence (DNA): TGTGCCAGCAGCTCAACTTTGAACATTCAGTACTTC.

A note on this clonotype: A read error may produce the germline difference seen at one junction end. The CDR3 DNA follows: TGTGCCAGCAGGTTGGGAGGGGCTGACACCGGGGAGCTGTTTTTT. Translation gives CASRLGGADTGELFF. This chain joins TRBV5-4 and TRBJ2-2; 7 nucleotides line up with TRBD2. Per germline, CDR1 SGHNT and CDR2 YYREEE (reference sequence). This CDR3 is built from 15 residues.

The chain carries TRBV5-4 and TRBJ2-1, with 15 bases that match TRBD2. This CDR3 has 15 residues. Germline V gives CDR1 SGHNT, CDR2 YYREEE (reference sequence). The V and J ends lost 3 bases and 8 bases, in that order; junction bases with no gene match: 3. CDR3 coding DNA: TGTGCCAGCAGCTGGGGGACTAGCGGGGGGTATGAGCAGTTCTTC. As protein: CASSWGTSGGYEQFF.

This clonotype has ten or more counts. The chain links TRBV3-1 to TRBJ2-3; D may be TRBD2 (5 bases). The V gene lost 4 bases and the J gene lost 6 bases, with 17 bases spanning the gap. This CDR3 region has 15 residues. Germline CDR1 LGHDT, CDR2 YNNKEL (reference sequence). The CDR3 here is CASSLQSGFRDTQYF. The CDR3 DNA reads TGTGCCAGCAGCCTCCAAAGCGGTTTTAGGGATACGCAGTATTTT.

Ten or more counts support this clonotype. The genes are TRBV29-1 and TRBJ2-3; D may match TRBD1 or TRBD2 (5 bases each). CDR3 size: 14 residues. CDR1 is SQVTM, CDR2 ANQGSEA, per germline. Between the trimmed V and J ends, which lost 5 bases and 1 base, there was a span of 13 bases. CDR3 coding DNA: TGCAGCGTTCCGCAGGGACCTCGCACAGATACGCAGTATTTT. Translated, it gives CSVPQGPRTDTQYF.

This clonotype has just a few counts. The rearrangement joins TRBV20-1 to TRBJ2-5; TRBD2 matches 7 bases. Germline trimming cut 6 bases from V and 3 bases from J; bases unmatched to any gene: 7. CDR3 length: 13 amino acids. Per germline, CDR1 DFQATT and CDR2 SNEGSKA (reference sequence). CDR3 amino acids: CSAVSGGKETQYF. For the CDR3, the DNA is TGCAGTGCCGTATCGGGGGGAAAAGAGACCCAGTACTTC.

In regard to this clonotype: A much larger clone differs by one base, so this may be a read error. The J gene is TRBJ2-1, the V gene TRBV15, with a possible D match to TRBD2 (6 bases). Germline CDR1 reads LNHNV; CDR2 reads YYDKDF (reference sequence). The CDR3 sequence is 15 residues long. Written as DNA, the CDR3 is TGTGCCACCAGCAGAGAACCGGGGGTTTACAATGACCAGTTCTTC. Residues: CATSREPGVYNDQFF.

This clonotype has a handful of counts. The genes are TRBV10-3 and TRBJ2-5; D might be TRBD2 (6 bases). There are 15 residues in the CDR3. V was pared by 2 bases and J by 5 bases, with 15 bases between. Germline V lookup: CDR1 ENHRY, CDR2 SYGVKD. The CDR3 DNA follows: TGTGCCATCAGTGAGATGCGGGGCGGTCCGGAGACCCAGTACTTC. Translation: CAISEMRGGPETQYF.

The rearrangement joins TRBV12-3 or TRBV12-4 to TRBJ2-5; D is unclear. The CDR3 has 14 residues. V lost 3 bases to trimming and J lost 1 base, with 9 bases between them. CDR3 sequence: CASSLHSPQETQYF. CDR3 nucleotides: TGTGCCAGCAGTTTGCACAGTCCCCAAGAGACCCAGTACTTC.

Only a few counts were recorded for this clonotype. The chain combines TRBV28 with TRBJ1-5; D gene ambiguous. With 6 bases removed from V and 3 bases from J, the gap between germline ends came to 12 bases. CDR3 length: 14 residues. Per germline, CDR1 MDHEN and CDR2 SYDVKM. The DNA for the CDR3 is TGTGCCAGCAGGCCCTGGCAGTTCAATCAGCCCCAGCATTTT. It specifies CASRPWQFNQPQHF.

This clonotype was counted between two and nine times. The chain is built from TRBV5-1 and TRBJ2-2, with TRBD1 matching over 7 bases. The germline gives CDR1 SGHRS, CDR2 YFSETQ. This CDR3 spans 16 amino acids. V was pared by 4 bases and J by 4 bases, with 10 bases of the junction left unmatched. The CDR3 is CASSPGTVIATGELFF. The DNA of the CDR3 is TGCGCCAGCAGCCCGGGGACAGTAATAGCCACCGGGGAGCTGTTTTTT.